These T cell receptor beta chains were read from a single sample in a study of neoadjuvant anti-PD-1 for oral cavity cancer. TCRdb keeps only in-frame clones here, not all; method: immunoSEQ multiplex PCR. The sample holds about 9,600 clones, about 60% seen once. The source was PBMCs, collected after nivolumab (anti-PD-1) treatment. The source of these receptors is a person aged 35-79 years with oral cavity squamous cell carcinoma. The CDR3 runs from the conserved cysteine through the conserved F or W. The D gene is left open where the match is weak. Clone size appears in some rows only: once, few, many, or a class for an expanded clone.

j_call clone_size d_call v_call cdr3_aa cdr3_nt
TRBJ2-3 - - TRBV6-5 CASSYLRPISTDTQYF TGTGCCAGCAGTTACCTTCGCCCTATAAGCACAGATACGCAGTATTTT
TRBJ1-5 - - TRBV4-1 CASSQDLSGYQPQHF TGCGCCAGCAGCCAAGATCTATCGGGGTATCAGCCCCAGCATTTT
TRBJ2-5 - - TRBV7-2 CASSLVLGGASETQYF TGTGCCAGCAGCTTAGTATTAGGGGGGGCGAGCGAGACCCAGTACTTC
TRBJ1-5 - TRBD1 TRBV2 CASSEAAGGWGQPQHF TGTGCCAGCAGTGAAGCTGCAGGGGGCTGGGGTCAGCCCCAGCATTTT
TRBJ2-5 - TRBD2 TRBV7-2 CASSSGGTSGSETQYF TGTGCCAGCAGCTCGGGGGGGACTAGCGGGTCGGAGACCCAGTACTTC
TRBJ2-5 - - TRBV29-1 CSAGARETQYF TGCAGCGCTGGGGCGCGAGAGACCCAGTACTTC
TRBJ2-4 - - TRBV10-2 CASKGAVARNKNIQYF TGCGCCAGCAAAGGGGCGGTGGCCCGAAATAAAAACATTCAGTACTTC
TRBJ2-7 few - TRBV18 CASSPPGVNEQYF TGTGCCAGCTCACCACCAGGGGTGAACGAGCAGTACTTC
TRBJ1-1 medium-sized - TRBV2 CASSESTGTLNTEAFF TGTGCCAGCAGTGAAAGCACCGGGACACTGAACACTGAAGCTTTCTTT
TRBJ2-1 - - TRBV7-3 CASSLTGRVGEQFF TGTGCCAGCAGCTTAACGGGAAGGGTCGGTGAGCAGTTCTTC
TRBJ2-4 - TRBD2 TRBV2 CASGRLAGEEGIQYF TGTGCCAGCGGCCGACTAGCGGGAGAAGAGGGCATTCAGTACTTC
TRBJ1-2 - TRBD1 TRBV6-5 CASRLTGTSYTF TGTGCCAGCAGATTGACAGGGACAAGCTACACCTTC
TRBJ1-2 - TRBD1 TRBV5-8 CASSLEQGVGGYTF TGTGCCAGCAGCTTGGAGCAGGGGGTGGGTGGCTACACCTTC
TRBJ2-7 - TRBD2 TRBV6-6 CASSDAGGTSYEQYF TGTGCCAGCAGTGACGCGGGAGGAACCTCCTACGAGCAGTACTTC
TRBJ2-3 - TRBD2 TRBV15 CATSRSGREDTQYF TGTGCCACCAGCAGGAGCGGGAGGGAAGATACGCAGTATTTT
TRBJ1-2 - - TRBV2 CASSDRTLLNYGYTF TGTGCCAGCAGTGACAGAACGCTGCTTAACTATGGCTACACCTTC
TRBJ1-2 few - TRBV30 CAWRPAAGQARFDGYTF TGTGCCTGGAGGCCTGCAGCGGGGCAGGCGCGATTTGATGGCTACACCTTC
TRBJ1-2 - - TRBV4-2 CASSQNYGYTF TGTGCCAGCAGCCAGAACTATGGCTACACCTTC
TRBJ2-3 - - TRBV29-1 CSVEGIGTDTQYF TGCAGCGTTGAAGGGATCGGCACAGATACGCAGTATTTT
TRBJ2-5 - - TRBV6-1 CASSEGRGKWGETQYF TGTGCCAGCAGTGAAGGTCGAGGCAAATGGGGGGAGACCCAGTACTTC
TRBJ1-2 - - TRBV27 CASSPRVISNYGYTF TGTGCCAGCAGTCCCAGGGTAATCAGCAACTATGGCTACACCTTC
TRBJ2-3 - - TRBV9 CASTPWGRGDTQYF TGTGCCAGCACCCCTTGGGGGCGGGGCGATACGCAGTATTTT
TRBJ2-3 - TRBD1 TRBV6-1 CASSEGRATGGRTDTQYF TGTGCCAGCAGTGAAGGCAGGGCGACAGGGGGAAGGACAGATACGCAGTATTTT
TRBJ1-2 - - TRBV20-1 CSARVIVHTF TGCAGTGCTAGAGTAATAGTGCACACCTTC
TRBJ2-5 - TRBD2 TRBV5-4 CASSFRSGGETQYF TGTGCCAGCAGCTTTCGGAGCGGGGGTGAGACCCAGTACTTC
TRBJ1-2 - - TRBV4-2 CASSQDRAGLYGYTF TGTGCCAGCAGCCAAGATAGGGCAGGGCTCTATGGCTACACCTTC
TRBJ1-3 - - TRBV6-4 CASSGVDLVSGNTIYF TGTGCCAGCAGTGGGGTAGACCTTGTCTCTGGAAACACCATATATTTT
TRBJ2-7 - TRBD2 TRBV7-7 CASSGPLAGQYEQYF TGTGCTAGCAGCGGTCCACTAGCGGGGCAGTACGAGCAGTACTTC